A single sample is the source of the 27 T cell receptor delta chains below, sequenced in a study of DNA immune sequencing with unique molecular identifiers (dated by TCRdb to 2019 to 2021). Libraries came from multiplex PCR. Sequencing took place on an Illumina MiniSeq. A 32-plex assay amplified the genomic DNA, with primers for all 8 TRDV and 4 TRDJ genes spanning the CDR3. A 12-nucleotide UMI was attached over 3 barcoding PCR cycles, and a second PCR was then run with Illumina adapter primers. TCRdb reran clone calling on the public reads with CATT; rows sharing one DNA sequence were then combined. The sample table shows around 5,200 delta-chain clones, and around 9.9% are seen once. The ten largest clones capture 45% to 55% of the sample. The sample was gamma-delta T cells enriched from blood buffy coat, or unenriched PBMCs (not recorded which). The receptors derive from a human donor in good health.

Concerning this clone itself: This likely came from a read error, as a far larger clone is one base away. This sequence joins TRDV1 and TRDJ1, with TRDD3 identical over 10 bases. The J gene, left out of TCRdb, was set here by checking the DNA against germline. There are 26 residues in the CDR3. CDR1 and CDR2 from the germline V gene are TSWWSYY and QGS. Here the CDR3 reads CALEELGFLQSLTGGSSSLYTDKLIF. CDR3 nucleotides: TGTGCTCTTGAGGAACTGGGGTTCCTACAGTCCTTAACTGGGGGATCTTCTTCTTTGTACACCGATAAACTCATCTTT.

This clone has at least ten counts. The protein TCRdb gives is from a much larger clone and does not agree with this DNA's translation at residue 11, likely a read error; the protein shown here comes from the DNA. This chain uses TRDV2 with TRDJ1; 7 bases are shared with TRDD3. Germline V CDR1 and CDR2: GEAIGNYY, EKD. The CDR3 covers 15 residues. The CDR3 reads CACDLLGTDTGKLIF. The CDR3 DNA sequence: TGTGCCTGTGACCTACTGGGGACAGACACCGGTAAACTCATCTTT.

Here the J gene is TRDJ1 and the V gene is not called; whether TRDD3, the table's D call, matches the DNA was not checked. CDR3 length equals 18 residues. The DNA for the CDR3 is TGTGCTCTTGGGGAACGCCTTCCTTGGGATTGGTACACCGATAAACTCATCTTT. Protein: CALGERLPWDWYTDKLIF.

This clone was seen only a few times. This likely came from a read error, as a far larger clone is one base away. In the same sample, other DNA sequences code for this CDR3. The chain is built from TRDV2 and TRDJ1, with D possibly TRDD3 on 5 matching bases. CDR1 GEAIGNYY and CDR2 EKD come from the germline V gene. The CDR3 has 15 amino acids. The CDR3 sequence: CACDTVGGRTDKLIF. CDR3 DNA: TGTGCCTGTGACACCGTCGGGGGTCGCACCGATAAGCTCATCTTT.

This clone has only a few counts. A far larger clone is off by one base, so a read error is likely. This same CDR3 is encoded by further DNA sequences in the sample. The chain has TRDV2 and TRDJ3; the match to TRDD3 covers 13 bases. The germline gives CDR1 GEAIGNYY, CDR2 EKD. The CDR3 extends over 20 amino acids. CDR3 sequence (DNA): TGTGCCTGTGACAAAGTACTGGGGGATACGCGCTCCTGGGACACCCGACAGATGTTTTTT. Its protein is CACDKVLGDTRSWDTRQMFF.

About this clone itself: A single base is all that separates this from a far larger clone, so a read error is likely. The sample carries other DNA sequences with the same CDR3. The rearrangement links TRDV1 to TRDJ1; TRDD2 agrees at 8 bases. The J gene, missing from TCRdb, was assigned here through DNA to germline matching. CDR1 TSWWSYY and CDR2 QGS come from the germline V gene. This CDR3 has 23 residues. For the CDR3, the DNA is TGTGCGCTTGGGGACCTACCAAGGACTTCCTACGTCCGGGGGGGGACGTACACCGATAAACTCATCTTT. Amino acids: CALGDLPRTSYVRGGTYTDKLIF.

This clone was observed a few times. This probably arose from a read error, given a far larger clone one base away. Other DNA sequences in the sample encode the same CDR3. The CDR3 reads CACDTLTGGHDTDKLIF. CDR3 sequence (DNA): TGTGCCTGTGACACCTTAACTGGTGGGCATGACACCGATAAACTCATCTTT. The chain links TRDV2 to TRDJ1, with D possibly TRDD3 on 5 matching bases. CDR1 and CDR2 (germline): GEAIGNYY, EKD. Trimming removed 0 bases from V and 0 bases from J, with 16 bases in between. CDR3 length: 17 residues.

This clone came up a few times. This sequence is one base from a far larger clone and is likely a read error. The same CDR3 is also encoded by other DNA sequences in this sample. V and J are TRDV2 and TRDJ3; TRDD3 aligns across 7 bases. The CDR3 is 18 residues long. Germline CDR1 and CDR2: GEAIGNYY and EKD. CDR3 amino acids: CACDKILGSSWDTRQMFF. CDR3 nucleotide sequence: TGTGCCTGTGACAAAATACTGGGGAGCTCCTGGGATACCCGACAGATGTTTTTC.

With regard to this clone: It differs at one base from a far larger clone, so likely a read error. Other DNA sequences of this sample code for an identical CDR3. J is TRDJ1 and V is TRDV2; 9 bases align to TRDD3. Germline values: CDR1 GEAIGNYY, CDR2 EKD. The CDR3 has 17 residues. The CDR3 coding sequence is TGTGCCTGTGACACTCTGGGGGATGGAAAGTACACCGACAAACTCATCTTT. It translates to CACDTLGDGKYTDKLIF.

V usage is TRDV1 and J usage is TRDJ1; D remains unclear. The V end was cut by 3 bases, the J end by 0 bases, with 5 bases between. Germline-derived CDR1 and CDR2 are TSWWSYY and QGS. The CDR3 has 13 residues. The CDR3 DNA reads as TGTGCTCTTGGGGACCTATACACCGATAAACTCATCTTT. Translated: CALGDLYTDKLIF.

In this sample, this clone turned up a few times. With only one base between it and a far larger clone, this is likely a read error. Different DNA sequences within this sample yield the same CDR3. The genes are TRDV2 and TRDJ3, with D possibly matching TRDD3 (6 bases). Trimming cost V 0 bases and J 0 bases, with 14 bases left between them. CDR1 and CDR2 from the germline V gene are GEAIGNYY and EKD. The CDR3 loop spans 19 amino acids. CDR3 in DNA: TGTGCCTGTGACACCTGGGGGGGTTCTAGCTCCTGGGACACCCGACAGATGTTTTTC. It codes for CACDTWGGSSSWDTRQMFF.

This clone has at least ten counts. V is TRDV1 and J is TRDJ1; 13 nucleotides match TRDD3. No J gene is reported in TCRdb; it was inferred here by comparing the DNA with germline. CDR3 size: 24 residues. Germline V gene lookup returns CDR1 TSWWSYY and CDR2 QGS. Trimming took 3 bases from V and 0 from J; bases not matched to a gene: 25. Here the CDR3 reads CALGDPNSLTVLGDTPGYTDKLIF. Written as DNA, the CDR3 is TGTGCTCTTGGGGACCCCAATTCCCTGACTGTACTGGGGGATACGCCCGGGTACACCGATAAACTCATCTTT.

This clone was recorded a few times. This likely came from a read error, as a far larger clone is one base away. Other nucleotide sequences in the sample specify the same CDR3. This chain uses TRDV2 with TRDJ1, with TRDD3 matching 8 bases. The germline V gene has CDR1 GEAIGNYY and CDR2 EKD. The CDR3 is 20 residues long. The CDR3 DNA reads as TGTGCCTGTGACACCCTGAGGGTTTCTGGGGGACACGAGTACACCGATAAACTAATCTTT. This encodes CACDTLRVSGGHEYTDKLIF.

As for this clone: TCRdb assigns this DNA the protein of a much larger clone, which departs from its translation at residue 4; this likely reflects a read error, and the protein shown comes from translating the DNA. The chain recombines TRDV2 with TRDJ1; no firm D call. Germline V lookup: CDR1 GEAIGNYY, CDR2 EKD. The CDR3 is 16 residues long. Trimming stripped 6 bases from V and 0 bases from J, with 19 bases between. CDR3 amino acids: CACNPSDRKYTDKLIF. The CDR3 bases are TGTGCCTGTAACCCGTCCGATCGGAAGTACACCGATAAACTCATCTTT.

V usage is TRDV1 and J usage is TRDJ2; perhaps TRDD3 as D (9 bases). TCRdb lists no J gene, so it was determined here by aligning the DNA to germline. The CDR3 consists of 21 residues. Trimming removed 4 bases from V and 3 bases from J, with 30 bases in between. Germline values: CDR1 TSWWSYY, CDR2 QGS. The CDR3, as DNA: TGTGCTCTTGGGGCACTTCCTACGGGGGATACTGCGCGCTGTATGACAGCACAACTCTTCTTT. It encodes CALGALPTGDTARCMTAQLFF.

This clone has more than one count but fewer than ten. The TCRdb protein comes from a much larger clone and disagrees with this DNA's translation at residue 14, likely due to a read error; the protein given here is derived from the DNA. The rearrangement uses TRDV2 and TRDJ1, with 7 bases identical to TRDD3. From germline, CDR1 is GEAIGNYY and CDR2 EKD. The CDR3 covers 18 residues. CDR3 protein: CACDPLMGETAGTNKLIF. In nucleotides, the CDR3 is TGTGCCTGTGACCCCCTAATGGGGGAAACCGCGGGCACCAATAAACTCATCTTT.

This clone was seen repeatedly, ten times or more. This likely traces to a read error, being one base from a far larger clone. The gene calls are TRDV2 and TRDJ1; TRDD3 matches at 9 bases. CDR1 GEAIGNYY and CDR2 EKD come from the germline V gene. The CDR3 consists of 17 residues. The CDR3 nucleotides are TGTGCCTGTGACACTCTGGGGGATGGAAAGTACACCGATAAACTCACCTTT. Its protein product is CACDTLGDGKYTDKLTF.

This clone is judged medium-sized. Within the sample, other DNA sequences also encode this same CDR3. V usage is TRDV2 and J usage is TRDJ3; no clear D. Germline CDR1 and CDR2: GEAIGNYY and EKD. This CDR3 is built from 20 residues. The V end was cut by 0 bases, the J end by 1 base, with 18 bases between. The CDR3 region has the DNA TGTGCCTGTGACACCCTTGAACATAAGAACGCTTCCTGGGACACCCGACAGATGTTTTTC. The encoded protein is CACDTLEHKNASWDTRQMFF.

The chain combines TRDV1 with TRDJ1; 11 nucleotides match TRDD3. In the absence of a J gene in TCRdb, the DNA was matched to germline to assign it here. The CDR3 loop spans 25 amino acids. CDR1 is TSWWSYY, CDR2 QGS, per germline. V shed 2 bases and J 0 bases; nucleotides not matched to a gene: 29. The CDR3, as DNA: TGTGCTCTTGGGGAATCTTCTTCCTACATGGCGTACTGGGGGATAAGGGCCCCGTACACCGATAAACTCATCTTT. Translating gives CALGESSSYMAYWGIRAPYTDKLIF.

This clone was observed a few times. TCRdb's listed protein matches a much larger clone and diverges from this DNA's translation at residue 16, likely through a read error; the protein shown comes from the DNA. This chain connects TRDV2 to TRDJ3; a weak D match, TRDD3 (5 bases). The germline gives CDR1 GEAIGNYY, CDR2 EKD. CDR3 length: 19 residues. In nucleotides, the CDR3 is TGTGCCTGTGACCAAATCAAGGAGGAGCCCTCCTGGGACACCCGACGGATGTTTTTC. Encoded protein: CACDQIKEEPSWDTRRMFF.

Points on this clone: TCRdb's protein, taken from a much larger clone, differs from this DNA's translation at residue 15, likely owing to a read error; the protein displayed comes from the DNA. The V call is TRDV2, the J call TRDJ1, with 9 bases that match TRDD3. CDR3 length: 17 residues. Per germline, CDR1 GEAIGNYY and CDR2 EKD. For the CDR3, the DNA is TGTGCCTGTGACACTCTGGGGGATGGAAAGTACACCGATAAATTCATCTTT. This encodes CACDTLGDGKYTDKFIF.

V is TRDV1 and J is TRDJ3, with 10 bases aligning to TRDD3. Matching the DNA to germline supplied the J gene, which TCRdb does not give. Per the germline V gene, CDR1 is TSWWSYY and CDR2 is QGS. Losses at the gene ends were 2 bases for V and 0 bases for J; bases not matched to a gene: 16. This CDR3 has 23 residues. The CDR3 region is CALGERSYRDWGIGSWDTRQMFF. The CDR3 region has the DNA TGTGCTCTTGGGGAAAGGTCCTACAGGGACTGGGGGATCGGCTCCTGGGACACCCGACAGATGTTTTTC.

This clone was found once. A junction end diverges from the germline sequence, so it may reflect a read error. The chain recombines TRDV1 with TRDJ1, with 11 bases that match TRDD3. The J gene is absent in TCRdb and was assigned here via DNA matching to germline. Germline V gene data show CDR1 as TSWWSYY and CDR2 as QGS. The CDR3 runs to 23 residues. The CDR3 here is CALGEPRGLPPDWGIGPTDILIF. In DNA form, the CDR3 reads TGTGCTCTTGGGGAACCCCGGGGCCTTCCCCCGGACTGGGGGATAGGTCCCACCGATATACTCATCTTT.

This clone has a handful of counts. The amino acid sequence in TCRdb belongs to a much larger clone and departs from this DNA's translation at residue 12, likely a sequencing read error; the sequence shown is translated from the DNA. The chain is built from TRDV2 and TRDJ1; 9 bases fit TRDD3. Germline-derived CDR1 and CDR2 are GEAIGNYY and EKD. CDR3 length: 16 residues. Trimming took 4 bases from V and 6 from J; bases not matched to a gene: 14. The CDR3 DNA is TGTGCCTGTGATAACCTACTGGGGGACCCCGCCAATAAACTCATCTTT. Protein product: CACDNLLGDPANKLIF.

There are a few counts of this clone. The chain carries TRDV1 and TRDJ1; D is tentatively TRDD2 or TRDD3 (5 bases each). TCRdb is silent on the J gene; assignment here came from matching the DNA to germline. This CDR3 has 22 residues. Per the germline V gene, CDR1 is TSWWSYY and CDR2 is QGS. V was clipped by 0 bases and J by 0 bases, with 29 bases between them. In nucleotides, the CDR3 is TGTGCTCTTGGGGAACTGTCCACCGCCTTCTGGCCGTACTGGCCGTACACCGATAAACTCATCTTT. It is translated as CALGELSTAFWPYWPYTDKLIF.

In this sample, this clone turned up a few times. This rearrangement joins TRDV2 to TRDJ3; 13 nucleotides agree with TRDD3. This CDR3 contains 19 residues. The junction had 6 bases not matched to a gene; V was cut back by 5 bases and J by 0 bases. Germline CDR1 GEAIGNYY, CDR2 EKD. The CDR3 DNA is TGTGCCTGTGCCCAACTGGGGGATACGCGCTCCTGGGACACCCGACAGATGTTTTTC. It specifies CACAQLGDTRSWDTRQMFF.

This clone showed up just a few times. Given a far larger clone just one base away, this is likely a sequencing read error. The sample carries other DNA sequences with the same CDR3. The chain recombines TRDV2 with TRDJ1, with D unclear. This CDR3 comprises 16 residues. The V end was cut by 3 bases, the J end by 0 bases, with 16 bases between. Per the germline V gene, CDR1 is GEAIGNYY and CDR2 is EKD. For the CDR3, the DNA is TGTGCCTGTGACCCCCTCGGGGTTACAAACACCGATAAACTCATCTTT. Protein: CACDPLGVTNTDKLIF.